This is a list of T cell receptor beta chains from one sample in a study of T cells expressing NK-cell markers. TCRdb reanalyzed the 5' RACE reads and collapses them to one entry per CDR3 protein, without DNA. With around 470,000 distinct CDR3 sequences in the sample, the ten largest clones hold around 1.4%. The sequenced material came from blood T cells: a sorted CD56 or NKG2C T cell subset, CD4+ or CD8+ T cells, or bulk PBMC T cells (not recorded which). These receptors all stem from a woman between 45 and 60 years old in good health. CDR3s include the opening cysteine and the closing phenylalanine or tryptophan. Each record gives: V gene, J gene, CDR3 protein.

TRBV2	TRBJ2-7	CASSDPGGGYEQYF
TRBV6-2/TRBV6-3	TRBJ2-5	CASSPGVAAYQETQYF
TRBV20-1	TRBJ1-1	CSYRPQGTEAFF
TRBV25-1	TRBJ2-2	CASSGLGDRELFF
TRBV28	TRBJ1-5	CATKLTGFEVGQPQHF
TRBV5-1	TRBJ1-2	CASSPGGVGYTF
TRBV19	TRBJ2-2	CASGPQGFTGELFF
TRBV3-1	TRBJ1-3	CASSQVYGGTGGNTIYF
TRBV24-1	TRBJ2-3	CATSDTFGGESTDTQYF
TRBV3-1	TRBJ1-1	CASSRGTLDTEAFF
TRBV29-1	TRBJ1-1	CSVFTGPTQNTEAFF
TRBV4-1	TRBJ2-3	CASSQVPGQGAADTQYF
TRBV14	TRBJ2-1	CASSPGGGGQFF
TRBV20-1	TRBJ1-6	CSAPGLGVNSPLHF
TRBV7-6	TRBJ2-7	CASSLVWQGLGEQYF
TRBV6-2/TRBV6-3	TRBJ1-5	CASRLTGDTQPQHF
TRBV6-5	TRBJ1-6	CASSPMKDSPLHF
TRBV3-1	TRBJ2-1	CASSQAAGTQKYNEQFF
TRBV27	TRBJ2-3	CASTPIRAHTDTQYF
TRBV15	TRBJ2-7	CATSRSAGTYEQYF
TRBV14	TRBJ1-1	CASSSGQGQNTEAFF
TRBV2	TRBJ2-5	CARTAGEERPQYF
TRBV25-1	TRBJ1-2	CASSALYGYTF
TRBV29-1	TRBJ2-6	CSVPETGTGANVLTF
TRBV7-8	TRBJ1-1	CASSSFGTPNTEAFF
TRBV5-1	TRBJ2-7	CASGQGSYEQYF
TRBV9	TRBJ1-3	CASSEEVGNTIYF
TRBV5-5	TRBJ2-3	CASSLASGRVVGADTQYF
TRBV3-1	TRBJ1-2	CASSQVAGGIYGYTF
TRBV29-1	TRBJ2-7	CSVVQVYEQYF
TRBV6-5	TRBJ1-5	CASSYSRDSSNQPQHF
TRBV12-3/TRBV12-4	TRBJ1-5	CASSSPGRQPQHF
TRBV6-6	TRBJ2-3	CASGSGRAPTDTQYF
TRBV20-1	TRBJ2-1	CSASGISGVGYNEQFF
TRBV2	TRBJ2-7	CASSGIRGTEQYF
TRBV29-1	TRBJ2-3	CSVDLALNTQYF
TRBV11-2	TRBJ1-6	CASSSRQWGNSPLHF
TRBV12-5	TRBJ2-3	CASGPLPGGLASPLDTQYF
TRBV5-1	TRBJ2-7	CASSTDPFGMKSEQYF
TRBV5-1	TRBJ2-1	CASSLNDRGYNEQFF
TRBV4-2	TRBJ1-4	CASSQPSGSEKLFF
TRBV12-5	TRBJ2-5	CASGLGKTQYF
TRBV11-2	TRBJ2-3	CASSTTFRDRVTDTQYF
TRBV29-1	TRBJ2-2	CSASTGGLAGELFF
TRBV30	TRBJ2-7	CAWRGGVGRSSYEQYF
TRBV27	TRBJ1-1	CASSLLGATAFF
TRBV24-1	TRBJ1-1	CAKCGEGTEAFF
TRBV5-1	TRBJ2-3	CASSGRGDTDTQYF
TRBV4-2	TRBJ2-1	CASSQDNLGGNLRNEQFF